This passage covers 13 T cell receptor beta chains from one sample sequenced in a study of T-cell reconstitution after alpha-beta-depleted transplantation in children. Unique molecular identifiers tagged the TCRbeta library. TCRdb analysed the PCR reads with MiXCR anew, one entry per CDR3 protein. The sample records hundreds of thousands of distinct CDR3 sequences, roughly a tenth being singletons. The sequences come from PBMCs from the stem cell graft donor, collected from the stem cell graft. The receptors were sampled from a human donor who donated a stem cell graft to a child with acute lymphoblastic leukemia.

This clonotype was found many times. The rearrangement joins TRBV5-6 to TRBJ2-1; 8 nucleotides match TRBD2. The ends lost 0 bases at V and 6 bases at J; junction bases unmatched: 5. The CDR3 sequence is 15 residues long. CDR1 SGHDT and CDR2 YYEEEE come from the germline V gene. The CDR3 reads CASSLAGGAGNEQFF. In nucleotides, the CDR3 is TGTGCCAGCAGCTTGGCGGGGGGGGCGGGCAATGAGCAGTTCTTC.

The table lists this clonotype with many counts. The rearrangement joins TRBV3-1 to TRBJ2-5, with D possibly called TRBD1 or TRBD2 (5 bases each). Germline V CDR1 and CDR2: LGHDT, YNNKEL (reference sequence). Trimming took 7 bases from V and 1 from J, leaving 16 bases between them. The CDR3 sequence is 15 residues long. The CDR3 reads CASTGVTGIQETQYF. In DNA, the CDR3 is TGTGCCAGCACCGGGGTCACAGGCATCCAAGAGACCCAGTACTTC.

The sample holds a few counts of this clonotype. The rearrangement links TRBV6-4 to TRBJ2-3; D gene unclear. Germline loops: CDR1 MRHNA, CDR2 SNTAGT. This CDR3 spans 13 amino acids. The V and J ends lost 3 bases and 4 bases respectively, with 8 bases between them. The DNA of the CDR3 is TGTGCCAGCAGTGAATTCCCGGCAGATACGCAGTATTTT. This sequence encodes CASSEFPADTQYF.

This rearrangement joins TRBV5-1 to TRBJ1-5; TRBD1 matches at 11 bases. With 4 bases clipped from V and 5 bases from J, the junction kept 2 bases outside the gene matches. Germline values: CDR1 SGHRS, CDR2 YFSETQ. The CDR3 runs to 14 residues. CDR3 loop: CASSVGQGDQPQHF. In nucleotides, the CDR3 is TGCGCCAGCAGCGTGGGACAGGGGGATCAGCCCCAGCATTTT.

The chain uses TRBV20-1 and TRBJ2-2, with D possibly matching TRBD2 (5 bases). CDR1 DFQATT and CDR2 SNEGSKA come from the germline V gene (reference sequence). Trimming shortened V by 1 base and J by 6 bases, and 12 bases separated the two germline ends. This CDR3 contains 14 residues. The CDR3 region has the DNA TGCAGTGCTAGAGCAACGGGGAAGGCCGGGGAGCTGTTTTTT. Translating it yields CSARATGKAGELFF.

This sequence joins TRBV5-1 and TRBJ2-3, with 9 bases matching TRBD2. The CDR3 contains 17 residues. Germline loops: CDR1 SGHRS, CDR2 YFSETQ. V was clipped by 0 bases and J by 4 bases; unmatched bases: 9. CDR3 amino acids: CASSLALAGIGPDTQYF. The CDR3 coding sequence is TGCGCCAGCAGCTTGGCGCTAGCGGGGATTGGGCCAGATACGCAGTATTTT.

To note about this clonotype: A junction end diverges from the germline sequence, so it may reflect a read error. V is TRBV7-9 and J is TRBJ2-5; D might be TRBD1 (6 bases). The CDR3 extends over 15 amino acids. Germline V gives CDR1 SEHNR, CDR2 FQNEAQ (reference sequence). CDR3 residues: CASSSDRLGHEIQYF. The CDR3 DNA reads TGTGCCAGCAGCTCTGACAGGTTGGGCCATGAGATCCAGTACTTC.

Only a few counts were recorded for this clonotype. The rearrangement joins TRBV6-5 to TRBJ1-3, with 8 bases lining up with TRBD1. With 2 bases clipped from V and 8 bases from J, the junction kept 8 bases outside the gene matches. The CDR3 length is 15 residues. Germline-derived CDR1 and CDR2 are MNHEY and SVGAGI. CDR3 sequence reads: CASSYVGQEPYTIYF. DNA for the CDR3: TGTGCCAGCAGTTACGTGGGACAGGAGCCGTACACCATATATTTT.

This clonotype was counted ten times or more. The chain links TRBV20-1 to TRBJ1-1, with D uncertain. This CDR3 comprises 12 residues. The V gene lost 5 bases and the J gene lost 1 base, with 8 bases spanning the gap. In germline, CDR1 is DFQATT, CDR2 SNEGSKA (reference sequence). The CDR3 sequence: CSAGRKNTEAFF. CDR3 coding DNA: TGCAGTGCTGGACGGAAGAACACTGAAGCTTTCTTT.

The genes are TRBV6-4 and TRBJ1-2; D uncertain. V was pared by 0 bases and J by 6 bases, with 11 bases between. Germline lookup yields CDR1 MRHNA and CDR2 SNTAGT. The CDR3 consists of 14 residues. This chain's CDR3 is CASSDSGDGNGYTF. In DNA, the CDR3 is TGTGCCAGCAGTGACTCTGGTGACGGCAATGGCTACACCTTC.

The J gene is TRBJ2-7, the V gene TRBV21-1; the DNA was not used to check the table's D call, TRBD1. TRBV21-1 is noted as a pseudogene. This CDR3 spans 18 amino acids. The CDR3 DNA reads TGTGCCAGCAGCAACCTTTGGGGAAGACAGGGATTCTCCTACGAGCAGTACTTC. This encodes CASSNLWGRQGFSYEQYF.

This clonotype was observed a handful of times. CDR3 loop: CASSRLTSESSYEQYF. DNA of the CDR3: TGTGCCAGCAGCCGACTAACTAGCGAGAGCTCCTACGAGCAGTACTTC. The gene calls are TRBV7-6 and TRBJ2-7; 7 bases map to TRBD2. J lost 0 bases, V lost 5 bases, and 10 bases had no gene match. This CDR3 is 16 amino acids long. In germline, CDR1 is SGHVS, CDR2 FNYEAQ.

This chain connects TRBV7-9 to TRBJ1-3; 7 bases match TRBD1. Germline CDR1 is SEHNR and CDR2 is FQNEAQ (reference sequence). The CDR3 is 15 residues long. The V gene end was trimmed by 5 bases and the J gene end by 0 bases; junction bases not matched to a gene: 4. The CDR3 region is CASSTDRDSGNTIYF. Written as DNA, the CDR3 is TGTGCCAGCAGCACAGACAGGGACTCTGGAAACACCATATATTTT.